Below, 4 T cell receptor beta chains from the same sample are listed, as sequenced in a study of blood T cell repertoires in COVID-19. Assay: immunoSEQ multiplex PCR; the TCRdb copy retains only in-frame clones and omits some. The sample shows a few hundred thousand clones, approximately 90% of them seen only once. The sample taken for sequencing was PBMCs or T cells enriched from blood (not recorded which). These receptors all come from a woman in her sixties in a cohort exposed to, infected with or recovered from COVID-19 (not recorded which).

The chain uses TRBV28 and TRBJ2-6; TRBD1 agrees at 9 bases. The CDR3 extends over 18 amino acids. With V trimmed by 1 base and J by 4 bases, 8 bases remained unmatched. CDR1 is MDHEN, CDR2 SYDVKM, per germline. CDR3 protein: CASSLSQGAPRGANVLTF. The CDR3 DNA reads as TGTGCCAGCAGTTTATCACAGGGGGCGCCCCGGGGGGCCAACGTCCTGACTTTC.

This rearrangement joins TRBV27 to TRBJ1-1; the D gene is possibly TRBD1 (6 bases). This CDR3 region has 15 residues. Trimming shortened V by 6 bases and J by 10 bases, and 24 bases separated the two germline ends. Per germline, CDR1 MNHEY and CDR2 SMNVEV (reference sequence). The DNA of the CDR3 is TGTGCCAGCAGCCCAATTCGGCAGGGGATTAGGCGAGCTTTCTTT. Translation: CASSPIRQGIRRAFF.

The gene calls are TRBV5-1 and TRBJ2-7, with 8 bases fitting TRBD1. Losses at the gene ends were 1 base for V and 6 bases for J; bases not matched to a gene: 6. The CDR3 totals 14 residues. CDR1 is SGHRS, CDR2 YFSETQ, per germline. CDR3 residues: CASSLTGQGSEQYF. The DNA for the CDR3 is TGCGCCAGCAGCTTGACCGGACAGGGAAGCGAGCAGTACTTC.

This clone came up once. The chain is built from TRBV7-9 and TRBJ1-5, with 10 positions matching TRBD1. Germline CDR1 is SEHNR and CDR2 is FQNEAQ (reference sequence). This CDR3 has 15 amino acids. V shed 5 bases, J shed 5 bases, and the junction held 6 bases outside the gene matches. The CDR3 nucleotides read TGTGCCAGCAGCAGGGACAGGGGTGGGGATCAGCCCCAGCATTTT. Residues: CASSRDRGGDQPQHF.